A selection of T cell receptor beta chains follows, all from one sample in a study of T cell repertoires in cytomegalovirus infection. TCRdb reprocessed the reads via MiXCR and lists one record per CDR3 protein. The sample has about 680,000 distinct CDR3 sequences, approximately 24% seen once. The sample taken for sequencing was CD8+ T cells from PBMCs. All receptors come from a human donor in good health (CMV status not recorded). Some clones in this sample may be carry-over from other donors' samples. Each CDR3 is given without its conserved first and last residue.

V,J,CDR3
TRBV7-2,TRBJ2-3,ASSLVGLVGRTDTQY
TRBV27,TRBJ2-5,ASSFHGTGLETQY
TRBV20-1,TRBJ1-5,SVRGAAFNQPQH
TRBV14,TRBJ2-1,ASSQESGGYPAYNEQF
TRBV7-2,TRBJ2-1,ASSLASVSSPLYNEQF
TRBV7-9,TRBJ1-3,ASSGGTAGNTIY
TRBV27,TRBJ2-1,ASSFRGAYNEQF
TRBV12-3/TRBV12-4,TRBJ1-1,ASSFQRQGKTEAF
TRBV6-6,TRBJ1-1,ASSYLQGGTMNTEAF
TRBV12-3/TRBV12-4,TRBJ2-6,ASTVWGSGANVLT
TRBV20-1,TRBJ2-7,SARVAGWNYEQY
TRBV7-9,TRBJ1-4,ASSLGDPRSNEKLF
TRBV28,TRBJ1-6,ASTPETGGVNSPLH
TRBV6-2/TRBV6-3,TRBJ2-1,ASSYSTTYNEQF
TRBV19,TRBJ2-1,ASSMERESSYNEQF
TRBV7-2,TRBJ1-2,ASSLEVWQANYGYT
TRBV4-2,TRBJ2-3,ASSPRAGPDSTDTQY
TRBV7-9,TRBJ2-7,ASSSDSVYEQY
TRBV28,TRBJ2-5,VSSGRGYQETQY
TRBV20-1,TRBJ2-1,SALQALSPNEQF
TRBV5-1,TRBJ2-7,ASSLSVGLYEQY
TRBV12-3/TRBV12-4,TRBJ2-2,ASSSDFRSGELF
TRBV7-8,TRBJ2-3,ASSPMGGRESDTQY
TRBV27,TRBJ2-7,ASSPGTNTYEQY
TRBV6-2/TRBV6-3,TRBJ1-5,ASSYPGNQPQH
TRBV7-6,TRBJ2-1,ASSLQGSMNEQF
TRBV7-9,TRBJ1-5,ASSSGTGRQPQH
TRBV7-6,TRBJ1-2,ASSPEAGLGVHGYT
TRBV12-3/TRBV12-4,TRBJ2-3,ASSTYGTSKWDTQY
TRBV28,TRBJ2-2,ATNVYNANTGELF
TRBV7-2,TRBJ2-7,ASSSGHLRSEQY
TRBV5-4,TRBJ2-3,ASSQAGERDTQY
TRBV5-4,TRBJ2-3,ASSLTGRTDTQY
TRBV19,TRBJ1-2,VSTRTDYGYT
TRBV7-9,TRBJ1-5,ASSSPLEGDYQPQH
TRBV7-2,TRBJ1-5,ASSPPGQEPNQPQH
TRBV2,TRBJ1-1,ASRGAATMNTEAF
TRBV29-1,TRBJ1-2,SVDNGGTGGWDGYT
TRBV29-1,TRBJ2-1,SVEGVTMGSYNEQF
TRBV20-1,TRBJ2-7,SAYPGTVYEQY
TRBV6-1,TRBJ1-1,ASISRLRTEAATEAF
TRBV11-2,TRBJ2-2,ASSGRWQGDTGELF
TRBV28,TRBJ2-5,ASSPALAGSETQY
TRBV5-4,TRBJ1-1,ASSLGQGESEAF
TRBV7-4,TRBJ2-7,TSSLGDRVKDEQY
TRBV27,TRBJ1-1,ASSEQTMNTEAF
TRBV6-2/TRBV6-3,TRBJ1-1,ATSYGRGTEAF
TRBV7-9,TRBJ1-2,ASQRTPYGYT